Below, 21 T cell receptor beta chains from the same sample are listed, as sequenced in a study of regulatory T cells in long-lasting Graves disease. Time point indicated: persistent/refractory GD, antithyroid drugs over 5 years with positive TRAb. Extracted RNA from PBMCs served as the source of the TCR library. Arm-PCR of CDR3 regions and iRepertoire HTBI primers were used to build TCR beta libraries. MiXCR was run by TCRdb on the multiplex PCR reads, yielding one entry per CDR3 protein. The data contain 300,000 to 500,000 distinct CDR3 sequences, less than 25% of them singletons. Material: peripheral blood mononuclear cells (PBMCs), obtained when the disease was refractory, from a patient treated with antithyroid drugs. These receptors were taken from a female donor with Graves disease.

This clonotype was counted many times. The chain recombines TRBV10-2 with TRBJ1-6; a possible D gene is TRBD1 (6 bases). Germline assignment: CDR1 WSHSY and CDR2 SAAADI. CDR3 size: 15 residues. V was pared by 7 bases and J by 11 bases, with 21 bases between. CDR3 protein: CASTPSRGAPTPLHF. Written as DNA, the CDR3 is TGCGCCAGCACCCCGTCTCGGGGGGCCCCGACACCCCTCCACTTT.

A single count supports this clonotype. The chain recombines TRBV7-2 with TRBJ2-5; D not resolved. Per germline, CDR1 SGHTA and CDR2 FQGNSA. V was cut by 4 bases and J by 4 bases, with 16 bases left in between. The CDR3 contains 15 residues. The CDR3 DNA sequence: TGTGCCAGCAGCTCCCCGGGCCTCAAGGGAGAGACCCAGTACTTC. As protein: CASSSPGLKGETQYF.

This CDR3 reads CASSLFPRGRFDEAFF. In DNA form, the CDR3 reads TGTGCCAGCAGTTTATTTCCCAGGGGAAGGTTCGATGAAGCTTTCTTT. The V and J genes are TRBV27 and TRBJ1-1; TRBD1 is a possible D gene (6 bases). Germline loops: CDR1 MNHEY, CDR2 SMNVEV (reference sequence). The CDR3 runs to 16 residues. V lost 1 base and J 7 bases, leaving 19 bases between the germline ends.

This clonotype showed up many times. The V gene is TRBV28, the J gene TRBJ1-1, with D hard to call. Germline CDR1 and CDR2: MDHEN and SYDVKM. CDR3 length: 17 amino acids. V gave up 6 bases and J gave up 0 bases, with 20 bases separating them. CDR3 protein: CASSPMEPLSLNTEAFF. The CDR3 nucleotides read TGTGCCAGCAGCCCTATGGAACCGCTTAGTTTGAACACTGAAGCTTTCTTT.

This rearrangement joins TRBV30 to TRBJ1-2; tentatively, D is TRBD1 (5 bases). Trimming pared 0 bases from V and 6 bases from J, leaving 11 bases between. This CDR3 contains 13 residues. Germline V CDR1 and CDR2: GTSNPN, SVGIG (reference sequence). CDR3 residues: CAWSVGQGHGYTF. The CDR3 DNA reads TGTGCCTGGAGTGTAGGCCAGGGACATGGCTACACCTTC.

The chain employs TRBV29-1 and TRBJ2-3, with 9 bases fitting TRBD2. V dropped 7 bases and J dropped 4; count of bases not matched to a gene: 9. The CDR3 runs to 14 residues. CDR1 and CDR2 from the germline V gene are SQVTM and ANQGSEA. The chain's CDR3 is CSGKTSGGADTQYF. The DNA of the CDR3 is TGCAGCGGCAAGACTAGCGGAGGGGCAGATACGCAGTATTTT.

The sample holds many counts of this clonotype. The V and J genes are TRBV27 and TRBJ1-2, with TRBD1 matching over 11 bases. CDR1 and CDR2 (germline): MNHEY, SMNVEV (reference sequence). The ends lost 6 bases at V and 4 bases at J; junction bases unmatched: 7. The CDR3 sequence is 15 residues long. CDR3 in amino acids: CASSATGQGAYGYTF. In DNA, the CDR3 is TGTGCCAGCAGCGCGACCGGACAGGGGGCCTATGGCTACACCTTC.

The gene calls are TRBV5-1 and TRBJ1-6, with 7 bases that match TRBD1. Germline trimming cut 0 bases from V and 7 bases from J; bases unmatched to any gene: 13. CDR3 length: 18 residues. Germline V CDR1 and CDR2: SGHRS, YFSETQ. The DNA for the CDR3 is TGCGCCAGCAGCTTGGAAGGGGGCGGGGGTACCCTCAATTCACCCCTCCACTTT. This sequence encodes CASSLEGGGGTLNSPLHF.

The V gene is TRBV29-1, the J gene TRBJ2-7; the D gene is possibly TRBD2 (6 bases). Trimming cost V 6 bases and J 3 bases, with 18 bases left between them. The CDR3 loop spans 14 amino acids. The germline gives CDR1 SQVTM, CDR2 ANQGSEA. CDR3 in DNA: TGCAGCGTCGCTGGAACTCGGGGGTACTACGAGCAGTACTTC. Its protein is CSVAGTRGYYEQYF.

This clonotype was seen many times. The J gene is TRBJ2-6, the V gene TRBV6-2 or TRBV6-3; D unresolved. The V and J ends lost 4 bases and 4 bases respectively, with 5 bases between them. The CDR3 covers 13 residues. Per germline, CDR1 MNHEY and CDR2 SVGEGT. The DNA of the CDR3 is TGTGCCAGCAGTTCGAACGGGGCCAACGTCCTGACTTTC. It encodes CASSSNGANVLTF.

This sequence joins TRBV12-3 or TRBV12-4 and TRBJ2-1, with TRBD1 matching over 7 bases. V was pared by 10 bases and J by 7 bases, with 13 bases of the junction left unmatched. This CDR3 region has 14 residues. DNA of the CDR3: TGTGCCATAGAACCGACAGGGTTGCTGAATGAGCAGTTCTTC. Translating it yields CAIEPTGLLNEQFF.

This clonotype was found many times. The CDR3: CASSSLNRQETQYF. The DNA for the CDR3 is TGTGCCAGCAGCTCCCTAAATCGCCAAGAGACCCAGTACTTC. The rearrangement joins TRBV7-2 to TRBJ2-5; D gene ambiguous. The V end lost 4 bases, the J end lost 1 base, and 10 bases lay between the germline ends. Germline V CDR1 and CDR2: SGHTA, FQGNSA. The CDR3 has 14 residues.

This clonotype was seen only a few times. The V and J genes are TRBV30 and TRBJ2-7; no definite D call. The CDR3 is 14 amino acids. The germline gives CDR1 GTSNPN, CDR2 SVGIG (reference sequence). Trimming removed 1 base at V and 2 bases at J, with 12 bases between. CDR3 loop: CAWSELVGPYEQYF. In DNA, the CDR3 is TGTGCCTGGAGTGAGTTGGTCGGCCCCTACGAGCAGTACTTC.

This sequence joins TRBV7-2 and TRBJ2-3; 7 bases line up with TRBD2. V shed 1 base and J 6 bases; nucleotides not matched to a gene: 7. Per the germline V gene, CDR1 is SGHTA and CDR2 is FQGNSA. The length of the CDR3 is 15 residues. CDR3 residues: CASSLGAGVRDTQYF. DNA for the CDR3: TGTGCCAGCAGCTTAGGGGCGGGAGTAAGGGATACGCAGTATTTT.

This rearrangement joins TRBV11-3 to TRBJ2-2; D is possibly TRBD2 (5 bases). This CDR3 contains 14 residues. Germline V gives CDR1 SGHNT, CDR2 YENEEA. V shed 5 bases and J shed 6 bases, with 13 bases lying between them. CDR3 amino acids: CASSRSGSSGELFF. The CDR3, as DNA: TGTGCCAGCAGCCGATCTGGGAGCTCCGGGGAGCTGTTTTTT. The full variable domain, completed using reference TRBV11-3 and TRBJ2-2, is EAGVVQSPRYKIIEKKQPVAFWCNPISGHNTLYWYLQNLGQGPELLIRYENEEAVDDSQLPKDRFSAERLKGVDSTLKIQPAELGDSAVYLCASSRSGSSGELFFGEGSRLTVL.

This clonotype turned up a few times. The chain combines TRBV12-3 or TRBV12-4 with TRBJ2-5, with D perhaps TRBD2 (6 bases). The CDR3 totals 14 residues. With 1 base removed from V and 6 bases from J, the gap between germline ends came to 12 bases. The CDR3 region has the DNA TGTGCCAGCAGTTTAGGGATGGAGGGTAAGACCCAGTACTTC. Amino acids: CASSLGMEGKTQYF.

This rearrangement joins TRBV7-2 to TRBJ2-7; 7 nucleotides match TRBD2. After removal of 1 base from V and 5 bases from J, the junction contained 8 bases not matched to a gene. Germline CDR1 reads SGHTA; CDR2 reads FQGNSA. CDR3 length equals 15 residues. The CDR3 sequence: CASSLVVGGSNEQYF. The CDR3 region has the DNA TGTGCCAGCAGCTTAGTCGTGGGAGGGAGCAACGAGCAGTACTTC. Complete variable domain (other parts from reference TRBV7-2 and TRBJ2-7): GAGVSQSPSNKVTEKGKDVELRCDPISGHTALYWYRQSLGQGLEFLIYFQGNSAPDKSGLPSDRFSAERTGGSVSTLTIQRTQQEDSAVYLCASSLVVGGSNEQYFGPGTRLTVT.

This clonotype was observed a few times. J is TRBJ2-7 and V is TRBV7-2; perhaps TRBD2 as D (7 bases). The V end was cut by 5 bases, the J end by 0 bases, with 26 bases between. This CDR3 is built from 19 residues. Per germline, CDR1 SGHTA and CDR2 FQGNSA. CDR3 protein: CASSSIGGLGGPSSYEQYF. The CDR3 coding sequence is TGTGCCAGCAGCAGCATCGGGGGGCTTGGCGGCCCTAGCTCCTACGAGCAGTACTTC.

This clonotype has a count of ten or more. For the CDR3, the DNA is TGTGCCTGGAGTGTACACCGGGGGGAAGCTTTCTTT. Encoded protein: CAWSVHRGEAFF. The chain recombines TRBV30 with TRBJ1-1; TRBD1 is a possible D gene (5 bases). The CDR3 contains 12 residues. The V gene's germline CDR1 is GTSNPN and CDR2 SVGIG (reference sequence). V lost 0 bases and J lost 8, with 10 bases in between.

This rearrangement joins TRBV7-2 to TRBJ1-1; no firm D call. The CDR3 has 15 amino acids. Germline V lookup: CDR1 SGHTA, CDR2 FQGNSA. Trimming left V 4 bases short and J 6 bases short, with 18 bases between. The CDR3 nucleotides are TGTGCCAGCAGCTCGGGCGTGGAGGACTCACCTGAAGCTTTCTTT. Translating it yields CASSSGVEDSPEAFF.

This clonotype was counted a few times. The chain is built from TRBV6-5 and TRBJ1-6; 8 bases map to TRBD1. With 4 bases clipped from V and 3 bases from J, the junction kept 2 bases outside the gene matches. The CDR3 spans 15 residues. The V gene's germline CDR1 is MNHEY and CDR2 SVGAGI. The CDR3 DNA is TGTGCCAGCAGTTCAACAGGGGGCTATAATTCACCCCTCCACTTT. It encodes CASSSTGGYNSPLHF.